A selection of T cell receptor beta chains follows, all from one sample in a study of blood T cell repertoires in COVID-19. The repertoire was sequenced with immunoSEQ multiplex PCR; TCRdb's copy has only in-frame clones and lacks some. The sample carries 200,000 to 300,000 clones, around 88% recorded once. Sequences were obtained from peripheral blood. The receptors stem from a man aged 25 to 45 with active or convalescent COVID-19. CDR3s include the opening cysteine and the closing phenylalanine or tryptophan. The D gene is left open where the match is weak. Some rows have no size entry. The others give once, few or many, or a class for an expanded clone.

D gene	V gene	J gene	clone size	CDR3 protein	CDR3 DNA
TRBD1	TRBV7-9	TRBJ1-3	.	CASRTGAGNTIYF	TGTGCCAGCAGGACAGGGGCTGGAAACACCATATATTTT
.	TRBV12-3/TRBV12-4	TRBJ1-1	.	CASSPVSTEAFF	TGTGCCAGCAGTCCGGTCTCAACTGAAGCTTTCTTT
.	TRBV7-8	TRBJ2-7	.	CASSLEPGIVHEQYF	TGTGCCAGCAGCTTAGAACCCGGGATCGTCCACGAGCAGTACTTC
TRBD1	TRBV18	TRBJ1-1	.	CASSQGQGNTEAFF	TGTGCCAGCTCACAGGGACAGGGTAACACTGAAGCTTTCTTT
TRBD1	TRBV10-3	TRBJ1-6	.	CAISESGTGGISPLHF	TGTGCCATCAGTGAGTCTGGGACAGGGGGTATCTCACCCCTCCACTTT
.	TRBV5-1	TRBJ2-5	.	CASSLLPGSETQYF	TGCGCCAGCAGCTTGCTCCCGGGTTCAGAGACCCAGTACTTC
TRBD1	TRBV6-5	TRBJ2-7	few	CASSLYGQGYEQYF	TGTGCCAGCAGTCTCTACGGACAGGGCTACGAGCAGTACTTC
TRBD1	TRBV19	TRBJ2-7	.	CASQDRVSYEQYF	TGTGCCAGCCAGGACAGGGTCAGCTACGAGCAGTACTTC
.	TRBV7-2	TRBJ1-2	.	CASSPLGVYGYTF	TGTGCCAGCAGCCCCCTGGGAGTCTATGGCTACACCTTC
TRBD2	TRBV5-1	TRBJ2-5	.	CASSFGRGAQETQYF	TGCGCCAGCAGCTTCGGGCGGGGGGCCCAAGAGACCCAGTACTTC
TRBD1	TRBV5-5	TRBJ2-6	.	CASSVQGARPGANVLTF	TGTGCCAGCAGCGTGCAGGGGGCGCGTCCTGGGGCCAACGTCCTGACTTTC
TRBD1	TRBV6-1	TRBJ1-2	.	CASSVFVGQGSWGYTF	TGTGCCAGCAGTGTATTTGTGGGACAGGGATCTTGGGGCTACACCTTC
TRBD1	TRBV12-5	TRBJ1-2	.	CASGDRGRGYTF	TGTGCTAGTGGGGACAGGGGGCGCGGCTACACCTTC
TRBD2	TRBV6-1	TRBJ2-1	.	CASSGTRRTSGARDEQFF	TGTGCCAGCAGTGGAACCAGGCGGACTAGCGGGGCTCGCGATGAGCAGTTCTTC
TRBD2	TRBV10-2	TRBJ2-2	.	CASTLVIGGAGTGELFF	TGCGCCAGCACCTTGGTGATCGGGGGGGCGGGGACCGGGGAGCTGTTTTTT
.	TRBV20-1	TRBJ1-1	.	CSASGWTSPMGNTEAFF	TGCAGTGCTAGTGGGTGGACAAGCCCGATGGGGAACACTGAAGCTTTCTTT
.	TRBV5-6	TRBJ2-5	few	CASSLREGVQETQYF	TGTGCCAGCAGCCTACGAGAGGGGGTACAAGAGACCCAGTACTTC
.	TRBV6-5	TRBJ1-3	.	CASSYGTEATGNTIYF	TGTGCCAGCAGTTACGGAACCGAGGCTACTGGAAACACCATATATTTT
.	TRBV7-9	TRBJ1-6	once	CASSVGGNVNSPLHF	TGTGCCAGCAGCGTAGGTGGCAACGTGAATTCACCCCTCCACTTT
.	TRBV7-8	TRBJ1-5	.	CASSLVTGSGQPQHF	TGTGCCAGCAGCTTAGTAACAGGGTCGGGTCAGCCCCAGCATTTT
TRBD1	TRBV6-6	TRBJ2-5	.	CASSYETGSLRTQYF	TGTGCCAGCAGTTACGAGACAGGGTCGCTGCGGACCCAGTACTTC
.	TRBV9	TRBJ1-1	.	CASSVAGASTEAFF	TGTGCCAGCAGCGTAGCGGGTGCGAGCACTGAAGCTTTCTTT
TRBD1	TRBV30	TRBJ1-1	.	CAWSGTPTGTGSMNTEAFF	TGTGCCTGGAGTGGCACGCCGACCGGGACAGGGAGCATGAACACTGAAGCTTTCTTT
.	TRBV11-2	TRBJ1-1	.	CASSLDRRTEAFF	TGTGCCAGCAGCTTAGATAGGAGGACTGAAGCTTTCTTT
TRBD1	TRBV6-1	TRBJ1-4	.	CASSEDRGREKLFF	TGTGCCAGCAGTGAAGACAGGGGCCGGGAAAAACTGTTTTTT
TRBD1	TRBV6-1	TRBJ1-1	.	CASSDIRQGTAEAFF	TGTGCCAGCAGTGACATAAGACAGGGTACGGCTGAAGCTTTCTTT
TRBD1	TRBV4-1	TRBJ1-5	.	CASSHTGQALNQPQHF	TGCGCCAGCAGCCATACGGGACAGGCCCTCAATCAGCCCCAGCATTTT
.	TRBV28	TRBJ1-2	.	CASSLIVSGAYGYTF	TGTGCCAGCAGCCTTATTGTGTCAGGGGCCTATGGCTACACCTTC
.	TRBV6-5	TRBJ2-1	.	CASSYKGYRNNEQFF	TGTGCCAGCAGTTACAAGGGGTACCGGAACAATGAGCAGTTCTTC
TRBD1	TRBV6-5	TRBJ1-1	.	CASSYGTGGTEAFF	TGTGCCAGCAGTTACGGGACAGGGGGTACTGAAGCTTTCTTT
TRBD2	TRBV6-1	TRBJ2-3	few	CASSEVSGGTDTQYF	TGTGCCAGCAGTGAAGTCAGCGGGGGCACAGATACGCAGTATTTT
.	TRBV29-1	TRBJ1-2	.	CSASGRNYGYTF	TGCAGCGCCTCGGGGAGGAACTATGGCTACACCTTC
.	TRBV4-3	TRBJ1-2	.	CASSQDAGNGYTF	TGCGCCAGCAGCCAAGATGCAGGGAATGGCTACACCTTC